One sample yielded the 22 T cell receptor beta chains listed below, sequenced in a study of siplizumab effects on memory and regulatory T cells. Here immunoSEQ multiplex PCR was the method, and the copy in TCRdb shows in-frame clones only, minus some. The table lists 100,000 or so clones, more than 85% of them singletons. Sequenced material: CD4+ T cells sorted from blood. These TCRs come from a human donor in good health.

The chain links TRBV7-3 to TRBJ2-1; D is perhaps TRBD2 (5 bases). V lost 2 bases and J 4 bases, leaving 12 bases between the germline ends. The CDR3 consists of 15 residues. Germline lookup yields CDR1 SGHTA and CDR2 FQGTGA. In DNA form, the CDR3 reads TGTGCCAGCAGCTTAGTTCGACTAACATACAATGAGCAGTTCTTC. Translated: CASSLVRLTYNEQFF.

The CDR3 is CASSEGKGYTF. As DNA, the CDR3 is TGTGCCAGCAGTGAGGGTAAAGGCTACACCTTC. J is TRBJ1-2 and V is TRBV6-5; D unresolved. The CDR3 covers 11 residues. Per the germline V gene, CDR1 is MNHEY and CDR2 is SVGAGI. V lost 5 bases and J lost 8, with 9 bases in between.

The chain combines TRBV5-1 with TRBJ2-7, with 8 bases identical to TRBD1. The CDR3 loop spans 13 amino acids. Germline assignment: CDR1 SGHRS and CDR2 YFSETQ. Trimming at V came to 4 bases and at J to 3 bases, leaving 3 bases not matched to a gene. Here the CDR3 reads CASSRDRNYEQYF. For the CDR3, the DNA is TGCGCCAGCAGCCGGGACAGGAACTACGAGCAGTACTTC. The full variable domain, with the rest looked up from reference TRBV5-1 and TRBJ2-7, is KAGVTQTPRYLIKTRGQQVTLSCSPISGHRSVSWYQQTPGQGLQFLFEYFSETQRNKGNFPGRFSGRQFSNSRSEMNVSTLELGDSALYLCASSRDRNYEQYFGPGTRLTVT.

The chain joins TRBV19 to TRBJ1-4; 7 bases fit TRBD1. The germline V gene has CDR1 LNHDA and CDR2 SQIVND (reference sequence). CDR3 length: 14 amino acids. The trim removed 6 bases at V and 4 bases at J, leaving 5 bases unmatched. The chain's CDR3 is CASREQGSNEKLFF. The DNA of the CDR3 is TGTGCCAGTAGAGAACAGGGGAGTAATGAAAAACTGTTTTTT.

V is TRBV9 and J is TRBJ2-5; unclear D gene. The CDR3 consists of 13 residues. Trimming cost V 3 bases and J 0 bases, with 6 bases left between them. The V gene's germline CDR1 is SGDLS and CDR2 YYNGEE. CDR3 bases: TGTGCCAGCAGCGCCTCCTACCAAGAGACCCAGTACTTC. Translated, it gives CASSASYQETQYF.

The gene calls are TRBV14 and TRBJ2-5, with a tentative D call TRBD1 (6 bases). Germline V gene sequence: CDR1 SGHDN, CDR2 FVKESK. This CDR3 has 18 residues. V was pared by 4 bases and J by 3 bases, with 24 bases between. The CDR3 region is CASSLIRGTGRGKETQYF. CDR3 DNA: TGTGCCAGCAGCCTTATCAGGGGTACAGGACGGGGAAAAGAGACCCAGTACTTC. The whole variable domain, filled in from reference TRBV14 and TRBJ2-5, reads EAGVTQFPSHSVIEKGQTVTLRCDPISGHDNLYWYRRVMGKEIKFLLHFVKESKQDESGMPNNRFLAERTGGTYSTLKVQPAELEDSGVYFCASSLIRGTGRGKETQYFGPGTRLLVL.

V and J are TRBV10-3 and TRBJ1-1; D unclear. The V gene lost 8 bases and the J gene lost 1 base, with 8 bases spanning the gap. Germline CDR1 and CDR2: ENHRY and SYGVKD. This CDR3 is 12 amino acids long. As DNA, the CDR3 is TGTGCCATCGATTCGCCGAACACTGAAGCTTTCTTT. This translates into CAIDSPNTEAFF.

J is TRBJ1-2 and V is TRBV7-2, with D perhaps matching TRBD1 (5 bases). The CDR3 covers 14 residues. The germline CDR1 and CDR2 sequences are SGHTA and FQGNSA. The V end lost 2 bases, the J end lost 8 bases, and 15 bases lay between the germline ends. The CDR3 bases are TGTGCCAGCAGCTTACCCGAGGTCACAGGAGGCTACACCTTC. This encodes CASSLPEVTGGYTF.

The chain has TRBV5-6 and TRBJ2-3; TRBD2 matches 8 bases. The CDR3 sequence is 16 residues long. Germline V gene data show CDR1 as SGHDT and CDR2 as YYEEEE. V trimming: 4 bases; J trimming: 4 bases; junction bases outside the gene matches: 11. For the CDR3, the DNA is TGTGCCAGCAGCAACAAGCGGGAGCTGCGGGCAGATACGCAGTATTTT. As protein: CASSNKRELRADTQYF.

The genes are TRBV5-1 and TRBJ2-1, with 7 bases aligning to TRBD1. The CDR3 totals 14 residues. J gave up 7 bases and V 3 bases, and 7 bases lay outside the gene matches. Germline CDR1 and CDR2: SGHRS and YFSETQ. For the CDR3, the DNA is TGCGCCAGCAGCTCTGACAGGGTATCAAATGAGCAGTTCTTC. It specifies CASSSDRVSNEQFF.

CDR3 DNA sequence: TGCGCCAGCAGCTTGGCCGACGGGAGAACTGAAGCTTTCTTT. Translation: CASSLADGRTEAFF. The chain carries TRBV5-1 and TRBJ1-1; D remains unclear. Germline V gene data show CDR1 as SGHRS and CDR2 as YFSETQ. The CDR3 runs 14 residues. Trimming stripped 0 bases from V and 5 bases from J, with 11 bases between.

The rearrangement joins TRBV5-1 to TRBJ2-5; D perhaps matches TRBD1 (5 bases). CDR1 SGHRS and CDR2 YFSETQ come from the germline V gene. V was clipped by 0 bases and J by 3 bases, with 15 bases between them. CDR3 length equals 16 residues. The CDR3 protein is CASSLGLGAVKETQYF. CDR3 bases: TGCGCCAGCAGCTTGGGCCTTGGGGCGGTAAAAGAGACCCAGTACTTC.

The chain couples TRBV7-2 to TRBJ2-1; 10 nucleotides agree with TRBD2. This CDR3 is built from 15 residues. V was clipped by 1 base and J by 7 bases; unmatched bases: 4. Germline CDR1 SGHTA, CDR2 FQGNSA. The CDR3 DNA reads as TGTGCCAGCAGCTTAGGGAGCGGGAGGGAGAATGAGCAGTTCTTC. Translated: CASSLGSGRENEQFF.

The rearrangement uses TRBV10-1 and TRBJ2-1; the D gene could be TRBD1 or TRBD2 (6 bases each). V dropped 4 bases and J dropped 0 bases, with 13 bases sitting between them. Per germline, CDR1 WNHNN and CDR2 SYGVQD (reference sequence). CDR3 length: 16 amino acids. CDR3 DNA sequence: TGCGCCAGCAGTGGAGGGGGAGCGGGCTCCTACAATGAGCAGTTCTTC. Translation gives CASSGGGAGSYNEQFF.

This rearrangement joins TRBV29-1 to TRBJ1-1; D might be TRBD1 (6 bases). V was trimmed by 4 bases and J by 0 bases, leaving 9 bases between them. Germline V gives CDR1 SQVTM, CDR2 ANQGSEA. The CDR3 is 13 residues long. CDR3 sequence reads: CSVGGQMNTEAFF. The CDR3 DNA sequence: TGCAGCGTTGGGGGGCAGATGAACACTGAAGCTTTCTTT.

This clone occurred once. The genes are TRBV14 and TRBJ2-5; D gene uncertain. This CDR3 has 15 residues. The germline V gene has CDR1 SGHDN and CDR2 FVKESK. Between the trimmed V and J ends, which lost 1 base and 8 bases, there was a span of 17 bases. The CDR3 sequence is CASSQVPGGLGTQYF. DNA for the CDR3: TGTGCCAGCAGCCAAGTCCCGGGCGGTCTAGGTACCCAGTACTTC.

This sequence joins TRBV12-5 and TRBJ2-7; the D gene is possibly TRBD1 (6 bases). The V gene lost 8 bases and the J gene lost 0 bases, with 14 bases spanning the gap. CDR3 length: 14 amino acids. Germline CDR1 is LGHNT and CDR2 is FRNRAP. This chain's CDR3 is CASSRDTSSYEQYF. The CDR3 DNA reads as TGTGCTAGTAGCCGGGACACGAGCTCCTACGAGCAGTACTTC.

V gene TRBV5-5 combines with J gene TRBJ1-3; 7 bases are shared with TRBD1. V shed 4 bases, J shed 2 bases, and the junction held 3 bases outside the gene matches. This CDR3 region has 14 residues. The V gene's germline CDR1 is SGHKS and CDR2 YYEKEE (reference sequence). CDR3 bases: TGTGCCAGCAGCCCCAGGGGGGCTGGAAACACCATATATTTT. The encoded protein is CASSPRGAGNTIYF.

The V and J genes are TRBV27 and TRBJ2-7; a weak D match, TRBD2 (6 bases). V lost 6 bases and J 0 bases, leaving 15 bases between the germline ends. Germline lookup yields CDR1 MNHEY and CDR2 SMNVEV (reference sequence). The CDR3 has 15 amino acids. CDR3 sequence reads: CASSFIRGLSYEQYF. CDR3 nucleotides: TGTGCCAGCAGCTTCATACGGGGACTCTCCTACGAGCAGTACTTC.

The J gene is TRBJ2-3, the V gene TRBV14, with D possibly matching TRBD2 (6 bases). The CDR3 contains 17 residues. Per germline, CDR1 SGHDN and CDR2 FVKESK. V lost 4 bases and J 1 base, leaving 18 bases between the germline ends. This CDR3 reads CASSRLVGGIGTDTQYF. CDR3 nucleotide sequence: TGTGCCAGCAGCCGATTGGTTGGCGGGATTGGCACAGATACGCAGTATTTT. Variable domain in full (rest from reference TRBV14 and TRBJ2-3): EAGVTQFPSHSVIEKGQTVTLRCDPISGHDNLYWYRRVMGKEIKFLLHFVKESKQDESGMPNNRFLAERTGGTYSTLKVQPAELEDSGVYFCASSRLVGGIGTDTQYFGPGTRLTVL.

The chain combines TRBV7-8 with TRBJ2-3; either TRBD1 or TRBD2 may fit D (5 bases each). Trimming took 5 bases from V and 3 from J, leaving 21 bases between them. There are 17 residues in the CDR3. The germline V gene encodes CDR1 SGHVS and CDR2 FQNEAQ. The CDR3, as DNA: TGTGCCAGCAGCGGAGGAGTGTCGGGGAAGGGGACAGATACGCAGTATTTT. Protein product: CASSGGVSGKGTDTQYF.

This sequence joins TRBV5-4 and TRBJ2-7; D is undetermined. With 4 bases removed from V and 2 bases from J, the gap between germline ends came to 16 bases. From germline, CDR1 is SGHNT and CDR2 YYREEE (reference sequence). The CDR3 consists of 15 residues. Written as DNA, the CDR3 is TGTGCCAGCAGCAAACAAACGGGTCGCCCCTACGAGCAGTACTTC. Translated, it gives CASSKQTGRPYEQYF.